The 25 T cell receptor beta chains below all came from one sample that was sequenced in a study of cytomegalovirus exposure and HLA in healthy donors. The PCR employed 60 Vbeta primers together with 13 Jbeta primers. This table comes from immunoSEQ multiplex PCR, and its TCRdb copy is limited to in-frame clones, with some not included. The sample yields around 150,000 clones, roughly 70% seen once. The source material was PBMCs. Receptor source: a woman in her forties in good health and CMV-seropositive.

The CDR3, as DNA: TGTGCCAGCAGACTGGGACAGCTCATGAACACTGAAGCTTTCTTT. Translated: CASRLGQLMNTEAFF. This chain connects TRBV19 to TRBJ1-1; 7 positions match TRBD1. J gave up 0 bases and V 9 bases, and 10 bases lay outside the gene matches. The CDR3 is 15 amino acids. Germline CDR1 reads LNHDA; CDR2 reads SQIVND (reference sequence). Looking up the rest from reference TRBV19 and TRBJ1-1 gives the full variable domain: DGGITQSPKYLFRKEGQNVTLSCEQNLNHDAMYWYRQDPGQGLRLIYYSQIVNDFQKGDIAEGYSVSREKKESFPLTVTSAQKNPTAFYLCASRLGQLMNTEAFFGQGTRLTVV.

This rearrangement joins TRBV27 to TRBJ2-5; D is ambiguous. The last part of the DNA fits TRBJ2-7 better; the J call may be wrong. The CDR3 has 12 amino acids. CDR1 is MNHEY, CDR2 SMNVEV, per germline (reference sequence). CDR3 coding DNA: TGTGCCAGCAGTTTCTTCTCCTACGAGCAGTACTTC. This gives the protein CASSFFSYEQYF.

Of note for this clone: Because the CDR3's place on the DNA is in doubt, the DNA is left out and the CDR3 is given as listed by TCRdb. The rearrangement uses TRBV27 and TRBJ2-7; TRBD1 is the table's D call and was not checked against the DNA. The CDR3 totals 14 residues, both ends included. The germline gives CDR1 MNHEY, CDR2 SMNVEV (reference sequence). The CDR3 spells CASSSSDSSYEQYF.

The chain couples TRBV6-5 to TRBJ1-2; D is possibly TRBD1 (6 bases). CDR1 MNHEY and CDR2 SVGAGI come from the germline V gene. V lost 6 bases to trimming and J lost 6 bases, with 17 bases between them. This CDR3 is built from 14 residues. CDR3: CASSPGEGGHGYTF. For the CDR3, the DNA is TGTGCCAGCAGCCCCGGGGAGGGGGGCCATGGCTACACCTTC.

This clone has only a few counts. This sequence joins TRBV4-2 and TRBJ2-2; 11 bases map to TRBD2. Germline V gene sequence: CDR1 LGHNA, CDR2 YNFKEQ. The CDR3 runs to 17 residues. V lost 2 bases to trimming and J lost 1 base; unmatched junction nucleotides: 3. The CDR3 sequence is CASSQLTSGGNTGELFF. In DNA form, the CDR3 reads TGTGCCAGCAGCCAATTAACTAGCGGGGGGAACACCGGGGAGCTGTTTTTT.

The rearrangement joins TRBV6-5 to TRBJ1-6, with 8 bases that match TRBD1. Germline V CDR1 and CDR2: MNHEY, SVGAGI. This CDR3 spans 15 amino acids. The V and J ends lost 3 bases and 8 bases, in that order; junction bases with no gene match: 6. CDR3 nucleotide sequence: TGTGCCAGCAGTTATGACAGGGGAAACTATTCACCCCTCCACTTT. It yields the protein CASSYDRGNYSPLHF.

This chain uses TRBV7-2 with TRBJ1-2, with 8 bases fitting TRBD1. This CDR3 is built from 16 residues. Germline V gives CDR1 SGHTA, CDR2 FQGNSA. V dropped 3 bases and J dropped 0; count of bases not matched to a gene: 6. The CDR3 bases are TGTGCCAGCAGCTTGACGACAGGGGTCACTAACTATGGCTACACCTTC. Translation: CASSLTTGVTNYGYTF.

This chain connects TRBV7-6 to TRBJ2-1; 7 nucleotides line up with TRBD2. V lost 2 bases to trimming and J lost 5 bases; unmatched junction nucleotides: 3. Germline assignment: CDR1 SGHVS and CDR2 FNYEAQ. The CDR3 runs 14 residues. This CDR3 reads CASSLWGGDNEQFF. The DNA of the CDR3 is TGTGCCAGCAGCTTATGGGGGGGGGACAATGAGCAGTTCTTC.

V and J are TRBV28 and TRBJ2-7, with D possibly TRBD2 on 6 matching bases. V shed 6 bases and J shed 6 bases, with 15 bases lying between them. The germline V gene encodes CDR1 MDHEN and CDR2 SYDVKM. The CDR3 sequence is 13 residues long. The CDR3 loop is CASSNLRRAEQYF. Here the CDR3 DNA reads TGTGCCAGCAGCAACCTCCGGAGGGCCGAGCAGTACTTC.

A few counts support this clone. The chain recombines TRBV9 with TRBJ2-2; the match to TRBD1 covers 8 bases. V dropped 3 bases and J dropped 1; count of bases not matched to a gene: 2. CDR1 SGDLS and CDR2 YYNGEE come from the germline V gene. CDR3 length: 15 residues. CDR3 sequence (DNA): TGTGCCAGCAGCGGAGGACAGGGGAACACCGGGGAGCTGTTTTTT. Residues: CASSGGQGNTGELFF.

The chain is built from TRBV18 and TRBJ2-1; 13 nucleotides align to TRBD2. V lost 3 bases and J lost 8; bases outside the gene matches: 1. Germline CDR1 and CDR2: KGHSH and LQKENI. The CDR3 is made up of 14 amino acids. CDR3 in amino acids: CASSPTSGRHEQFF. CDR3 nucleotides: TGTGCCAGCTCACCGACTAGCGGGAGGCATGAGCAGTTCTTC. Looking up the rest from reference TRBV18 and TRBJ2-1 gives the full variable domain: NAGVMQNPRHLVRRRGQEARLRCSPMKGHSHVYWYRQLPEEGLKFMVYLQKENIIDESGMPKERFSAEFPKEGPSILRIQQVVRGDSAAYFCASSPTSGRHEQFFGPGTRLTVL.

CDR3 residues: CASSPLGTGSNQPQHF. The CDR3 DNA is TGCGCCAGCAGCCCTCTGGGGACAGGTTCTAATCAGCCCCAGCATTTT. This sequence joins TRBV4-1 and TRBJ1-5; 8 bases align to TRBD1. The junction had 9 bases not matched to a gene; V was cut back by 4 bases and J by 4 bases. This CDR3 has 16 residues. CDR1 is MGHRA, CDR2 YSYEKL, per germline.

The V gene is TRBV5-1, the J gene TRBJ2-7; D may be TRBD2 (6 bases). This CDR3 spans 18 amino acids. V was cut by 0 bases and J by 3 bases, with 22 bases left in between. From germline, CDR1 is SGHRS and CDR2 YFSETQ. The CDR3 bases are TGCGCCAGCAGCTTGGCCGGACCGACTAGTAGCCGCGTCTACGAGCAGTACTTC. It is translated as CASSLAGPTSSRVYEQYF.

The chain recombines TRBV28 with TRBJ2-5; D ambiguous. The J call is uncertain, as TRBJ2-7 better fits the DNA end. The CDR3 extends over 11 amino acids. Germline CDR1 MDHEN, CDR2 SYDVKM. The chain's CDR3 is CASSFLYEQYF. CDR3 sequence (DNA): TGTGCCAGCAGTTTTTTATACGAGCAGTACTTC.

The CDR3 nucleotides are TGTGCCAGCAGCTTAGGGCTAGCCAGCGATGAGCAGTTCTTC. Translating it yields CASSLGLASDEQFF. This chain uses TRBV7-9 with TRBJ2-1, with a tentative D call TRBD2 (5 bases). Trimming took 1 base from V and 8 from J, leaving 12 bases between them. This CDR3 has 14 amino acids. CDR1 and CDR2 from the germline V gene are SEHNR and FQNEAQ (reference sequence).

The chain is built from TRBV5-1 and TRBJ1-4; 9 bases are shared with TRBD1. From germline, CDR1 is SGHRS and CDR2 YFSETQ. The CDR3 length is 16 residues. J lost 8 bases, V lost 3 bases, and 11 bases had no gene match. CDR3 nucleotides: TGCGCCAGCAGCTCGGAAACCGGGACAGGGAACGAAAAACTGTTTTTT. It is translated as CASSSETGTGNEKLFF.

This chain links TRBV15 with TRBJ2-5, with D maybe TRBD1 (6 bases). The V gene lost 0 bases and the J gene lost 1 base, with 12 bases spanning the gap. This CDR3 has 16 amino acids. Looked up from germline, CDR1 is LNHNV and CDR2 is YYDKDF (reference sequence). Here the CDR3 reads CATSRDLDRLQETQYF. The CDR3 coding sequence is TGTGCCACCAGCAGAGATCTCGACAGGCTCCAAGAGACCCAGTACTTC.

The CDR3 nucleotides read TGTGCCAGCAGCCCAGATAGTGACTGGAACACCATATATTTT. It yields the protein CASSPDSDWNTIYF. This chain uses TRBV6-5 with TRBJ1-3; no firm D call. Trimming pared 6 bases from V and 7 bases from J, leaving 16 bases between. This CDR3 spans 14 amino acids. Germline loops: CDR1 MNHEY, CDR2 SVGAGI.

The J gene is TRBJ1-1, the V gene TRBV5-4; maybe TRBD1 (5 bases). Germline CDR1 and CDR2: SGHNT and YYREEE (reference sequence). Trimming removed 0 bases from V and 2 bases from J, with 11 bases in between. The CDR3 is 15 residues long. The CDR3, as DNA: TGTGCCAGCAGCTTGGGGGGGGTTGGTAACACTGAAGCTTTCTTT. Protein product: CASSLGGVGNTEAFF.

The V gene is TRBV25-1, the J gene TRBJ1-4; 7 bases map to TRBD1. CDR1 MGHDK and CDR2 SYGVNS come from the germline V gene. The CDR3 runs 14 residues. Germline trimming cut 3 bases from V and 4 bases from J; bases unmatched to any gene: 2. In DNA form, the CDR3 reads TGTGCCAGCAGTGAGACAGGGTATAATGAAAAACTGTTTTTT. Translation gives CASSETGYNEKLFF.

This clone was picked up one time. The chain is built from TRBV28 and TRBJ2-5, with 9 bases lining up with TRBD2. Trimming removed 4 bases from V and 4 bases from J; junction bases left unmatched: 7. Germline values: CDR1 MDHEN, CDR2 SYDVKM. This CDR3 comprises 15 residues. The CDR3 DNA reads TGTGCCAGCAGTTGGGTAGCGGGAGCTACAGAGACCCAGTACTTC. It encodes CASSWVAGATETQYF. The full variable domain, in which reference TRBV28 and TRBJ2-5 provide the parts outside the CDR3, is DVKVTQSSRYLVKRTGEKVFLECVQDMDHENMFWYRQDPGLGLRLIYFSYDVKMKEKGDIPEGYSVSREKKERFSLILESASTNQTSMYLCASSWVAGATETQYFGPGTRLLVL.

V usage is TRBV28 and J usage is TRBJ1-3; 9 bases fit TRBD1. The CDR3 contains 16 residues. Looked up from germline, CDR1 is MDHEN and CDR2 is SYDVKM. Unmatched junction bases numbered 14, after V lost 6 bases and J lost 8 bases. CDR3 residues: CASSPPLGTGMYTIYF. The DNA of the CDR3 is TGTGCCAGCAGCCCACCTCTCGGGACAGGGATGTACACCATATATTTT.

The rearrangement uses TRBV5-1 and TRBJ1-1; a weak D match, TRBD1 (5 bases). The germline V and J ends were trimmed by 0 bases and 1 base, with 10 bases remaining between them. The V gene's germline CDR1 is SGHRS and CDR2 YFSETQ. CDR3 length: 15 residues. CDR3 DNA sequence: TGCGCCAGCAGCTTGGCTGGGGCGCGGAACACTGAAGCTTTCTTT. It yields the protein CASSLAGARNTEAFF.

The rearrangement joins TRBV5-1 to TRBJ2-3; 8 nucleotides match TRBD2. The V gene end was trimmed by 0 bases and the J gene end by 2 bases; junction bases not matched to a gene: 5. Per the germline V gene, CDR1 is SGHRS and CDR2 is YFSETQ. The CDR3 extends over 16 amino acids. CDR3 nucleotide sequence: TGCGCCAGCAGCTTGGCCGGAGCGGGGGACACAGATACGCAGTATTTT. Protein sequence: CASSLAGAGDTDTQYF.

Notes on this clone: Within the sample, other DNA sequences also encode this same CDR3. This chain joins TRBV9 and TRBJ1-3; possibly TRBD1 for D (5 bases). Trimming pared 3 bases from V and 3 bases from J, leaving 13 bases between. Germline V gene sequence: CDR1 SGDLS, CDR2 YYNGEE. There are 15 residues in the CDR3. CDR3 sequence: CASSAGTGGGNTIYF. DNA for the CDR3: TGTGCCAGCAGCGCCGGGACCGGGGGTGGAAACACCATATATTTT.